This T cell receptor beta chain was sequenced in a study of blood T cell repertoires in COVID-19. As for the study in general: Sites in the United States, Italy and Spain provided acute and convalescent COVID-19 samples. PBMCs, B-cell-depleted T cells, or T cells provided the cDNA or gDNA that made up the material.

The repertoire was sequenced with immunoSEQ multiplex PCR; TCRdb's copy has only in-frame clones and lacks some. The data contain more than 300,000 clones, 65% to 90% of them singletons. The germline V gene encodes CDR1 SNHLY and CDR2 FYNNEI. Deletions cut 4 bases from V and 2 bases from J, with 12 bases between. The CDR3 is made up of 14 amino acids. This study enrolled people aged 18 to 89 from 24 US geographic areas. Participants' own reports of clinical history determined their cohort assignment. The receptor was derived from a man aged 30 to 39 who had recovered from COVID-19. The material sequenced was PBMCs or T cells enriched from blood (not recorded which). The chain is built from TRBV2 and TRBJ2-7, with a weak D call TRBD1 (5 bases). The CDR3 sequence: CASSAGLPPYEQYF. The CDR3, as DNA: TGTGCCAGCAGTGCAGGGCTCCCTCCCTACGAGCAGTACTTC.